In its sample, the clone carrying this TCR beta chain was seen once. The sample comes from a study of blood T cell repertoires in COVID-19. Across the study: For recovered donors of Cohort 3, there were two negative PCRs, clearance, or symptom resolution. COVID-19 samples from acute and convalescent phases originated in the United States, Italy and Spain. T cells, B-cell-depleted T cells, or PBMCs provided the cDNA or gDNA that served as material.

Clones were sequenced by immunoSEQ multiplex PCR, and TCRdb holds only the in-frame ones, with some missing. Here the sample spans a few hundred thousand clones, 80% to 90% being singletons. Participants' own reports of clinical history determined their cohort assignment. The CDR3 is 16 residues long. CDR1 and CDR2 (germline): LNHDA, SQIVND (reference sequence). The ends lost 5 bases at V and 0 bases at J; junction bases unmatched: 3. Source material: PBMCs or T cells enriched from blood (not recorded which). V gene TRBV19 combines with J gene TRBJ2-3, with TRBD2 identical over 12 bases. The clonotype was recovered from a middle-aged man in a cohort exposed to, infected with or recovered from COVID-19 (not recorded which). CDR3: CASSLGLAGSTDTQYF. CDR3 DNA sequence: TGTGCCAGTAGTCTAGGACTAGCGGGAAGCACAGATACGCAGTATTTT. Full variable domain (rest looked up from reference TRBV19 and TRBJ2-3): DGGITQSPKYLFRKEGQNVTLSCEQNLNHDAMYWYRQDPGQGLRLIYYSQIVNDFQKGDIAEGYSVSREKKESFPLTVTSAQKNPTAFYLCASSLGLAGSTDTQYFGPGTRLTVL.